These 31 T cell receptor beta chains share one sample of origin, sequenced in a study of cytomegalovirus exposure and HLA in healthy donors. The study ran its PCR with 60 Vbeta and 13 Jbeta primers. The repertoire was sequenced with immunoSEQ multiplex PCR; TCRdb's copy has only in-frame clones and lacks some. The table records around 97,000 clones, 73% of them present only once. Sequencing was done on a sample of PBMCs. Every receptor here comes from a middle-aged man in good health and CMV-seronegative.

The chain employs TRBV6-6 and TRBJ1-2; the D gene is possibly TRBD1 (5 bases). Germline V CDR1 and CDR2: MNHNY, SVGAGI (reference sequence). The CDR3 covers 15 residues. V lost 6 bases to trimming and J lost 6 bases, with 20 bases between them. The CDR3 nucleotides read TGTGCCAGCAGGACCCCGGACACAGTGGTTGATGGCTACACCTTC. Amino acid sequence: CASRTPDTVVDGYTF.

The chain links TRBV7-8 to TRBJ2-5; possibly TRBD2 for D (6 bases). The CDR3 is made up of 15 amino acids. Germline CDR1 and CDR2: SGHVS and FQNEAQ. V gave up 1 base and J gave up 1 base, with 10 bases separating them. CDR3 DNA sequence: TGTGCCAGCAGCTTAGGGGGACTTCTCCAAGAGACCCAGTACTTC. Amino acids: CASSLGGLLQETQYF. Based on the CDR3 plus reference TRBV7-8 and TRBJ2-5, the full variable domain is GAGVSQSPRYKVAKRGQDVALRCDPISGHVSLFWYQQALGQGPEFLTYFQNEAQLDKSGLPSDRFFAERPEGSVSTLKIQRTQQEDSAVYLCASSLGGLLQETQYFGPGTRLLVL.

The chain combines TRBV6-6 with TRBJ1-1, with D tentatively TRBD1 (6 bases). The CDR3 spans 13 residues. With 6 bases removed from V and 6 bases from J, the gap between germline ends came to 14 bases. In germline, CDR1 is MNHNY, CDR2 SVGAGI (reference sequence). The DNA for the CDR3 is TGTGCCAGCAGCCTCGGGGGGGCCGCTGAAGCTTTCTTT. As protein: CASSLGGAAEAFF.

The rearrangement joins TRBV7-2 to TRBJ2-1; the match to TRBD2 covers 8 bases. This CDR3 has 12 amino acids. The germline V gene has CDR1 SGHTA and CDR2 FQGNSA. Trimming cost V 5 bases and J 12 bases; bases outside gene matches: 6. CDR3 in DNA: TGTGCCAGCAGCGCGACGGCGGGAGGGCAGTTCTTC. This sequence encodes CASSATAGGQFF. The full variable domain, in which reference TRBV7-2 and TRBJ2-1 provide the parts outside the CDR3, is GAGVSQSPSNKVTEKGKDVELRCDPISGHTALYWYRQSLGQGLEFLIYFQGNSAPDKSGLPSDRFSAERTGGSVSTLTIQRTQQEDSAVYLCASSATAGGQFFGPGTRLTVL.

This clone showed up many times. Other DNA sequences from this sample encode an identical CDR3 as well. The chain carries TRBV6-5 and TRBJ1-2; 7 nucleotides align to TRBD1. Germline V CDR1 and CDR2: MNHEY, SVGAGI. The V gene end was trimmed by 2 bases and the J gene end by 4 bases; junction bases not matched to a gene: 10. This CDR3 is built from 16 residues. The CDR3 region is CASSYVRTGGGYGYTF. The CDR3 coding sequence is TGTGCCAGCAGTTACGTCAGGACAGGAGGTGGCTATGGCTACACCTTC.

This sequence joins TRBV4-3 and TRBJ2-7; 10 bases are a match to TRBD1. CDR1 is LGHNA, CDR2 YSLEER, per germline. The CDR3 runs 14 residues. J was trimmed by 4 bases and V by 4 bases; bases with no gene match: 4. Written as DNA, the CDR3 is TGCGCCAGCAGCCCCGGGACAGGGGCATACGAGCAGTACTTC. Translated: CASSPGTGAYEQYF.

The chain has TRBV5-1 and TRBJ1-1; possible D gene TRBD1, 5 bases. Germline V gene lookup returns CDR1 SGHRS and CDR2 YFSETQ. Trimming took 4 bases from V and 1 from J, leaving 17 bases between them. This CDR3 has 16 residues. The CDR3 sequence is CASSLGPSPGNTEAFF. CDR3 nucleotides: TGCGCCAGCAGCCTGGGACCCTCACCAGGGAACACTGAAGCTTTCTTT.

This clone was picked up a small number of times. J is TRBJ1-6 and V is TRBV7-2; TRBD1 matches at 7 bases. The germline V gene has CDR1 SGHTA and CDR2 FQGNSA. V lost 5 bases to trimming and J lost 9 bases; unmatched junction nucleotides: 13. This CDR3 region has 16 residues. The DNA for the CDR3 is TGTGCCAGCAGCGTAGGGGGTGACAGGGTAACTTCACCCCTCCACTTT. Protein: CASSVGGDRVTSPLHF.

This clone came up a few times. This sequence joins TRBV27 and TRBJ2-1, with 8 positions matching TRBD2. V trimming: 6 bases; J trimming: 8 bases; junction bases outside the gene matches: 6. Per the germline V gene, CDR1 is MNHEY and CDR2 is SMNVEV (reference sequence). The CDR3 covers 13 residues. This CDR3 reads CASSWDGGDEQFF. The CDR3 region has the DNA TGTGCCAGCAGCTGGGACGGGGGGGATGAGCAGTTCTTC.

In nucleotides, the CDR3 is TGTGCCAGCAGTTTAGACAAGCGGAGCTACACCTTC. Its protein product is CASSLDKRSYTF. The chain couples TRBV5-4 to TRBJ1-2, with D hard to call. Between the trimmed V and J ends, which lost 5 bases and 9 bases, there was a span of 14 bases. This CDR3 is built from 12 residues. The germline CDR1 and CDR2 sequences are SGHNT and YYREEE (reference sequence).

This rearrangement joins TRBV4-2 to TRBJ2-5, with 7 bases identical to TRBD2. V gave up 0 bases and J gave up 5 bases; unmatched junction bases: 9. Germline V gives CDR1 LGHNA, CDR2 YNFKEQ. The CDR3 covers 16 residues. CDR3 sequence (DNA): TGTGCCAGCAGCCAAGATTGGCGGGGGTTCCCTGAGACCCAGTACTTC. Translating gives CASSQDWRGFPETQYF.

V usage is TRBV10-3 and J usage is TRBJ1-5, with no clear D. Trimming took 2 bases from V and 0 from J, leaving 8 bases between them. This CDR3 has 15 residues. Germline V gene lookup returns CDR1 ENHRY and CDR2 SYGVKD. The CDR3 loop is CAISEGDLSNQPQHF. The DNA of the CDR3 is TGTGCCATCAGTGAGGGAGATCTTAGCAATCAGCCCCAGCATTTT.

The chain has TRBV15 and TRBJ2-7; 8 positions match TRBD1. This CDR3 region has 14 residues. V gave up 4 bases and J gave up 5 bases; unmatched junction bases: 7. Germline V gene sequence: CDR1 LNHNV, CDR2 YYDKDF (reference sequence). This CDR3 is CATSTRTGKDEQYF. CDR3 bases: TGTGCCACCAGCACCCGGACAGGGAAGGACGAGCAGTACTTC.

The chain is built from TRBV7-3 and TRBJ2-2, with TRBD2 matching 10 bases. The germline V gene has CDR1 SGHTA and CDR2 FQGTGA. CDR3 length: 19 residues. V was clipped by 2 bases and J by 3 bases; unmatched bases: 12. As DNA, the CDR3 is TGTGCCAGCAGCTTAGTGGTGGTAGCGGGGGGCCGGGACACCGGGGAGCTGTTTTTT. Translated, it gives CASSLVVVAGGRDTGELFF.

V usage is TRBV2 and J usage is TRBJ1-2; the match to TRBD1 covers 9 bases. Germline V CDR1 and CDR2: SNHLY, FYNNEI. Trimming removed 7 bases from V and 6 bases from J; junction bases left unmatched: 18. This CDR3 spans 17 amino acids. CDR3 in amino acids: CASILLRQGTGKDGYTF. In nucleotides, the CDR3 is TGTGCCAGCATCCTCCTACGACAGGGGACAGGGAAGGATGGCTACACCTTC.

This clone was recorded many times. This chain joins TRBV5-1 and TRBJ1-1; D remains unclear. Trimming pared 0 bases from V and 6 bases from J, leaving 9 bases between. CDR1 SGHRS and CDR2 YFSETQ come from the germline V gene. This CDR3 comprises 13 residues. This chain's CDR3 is CASSLGPLAEAFF. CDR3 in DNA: TGCGCCAGCAGCTTGGGTCCCCTCGCTGAAGCTTTCTTT.

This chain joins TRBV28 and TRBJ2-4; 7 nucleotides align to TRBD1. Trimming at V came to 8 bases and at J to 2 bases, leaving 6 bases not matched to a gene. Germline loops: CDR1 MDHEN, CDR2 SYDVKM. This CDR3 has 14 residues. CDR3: CASEIRGSKNIQYF. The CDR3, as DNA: TGTGCCAGCGAAATCAGGGGGTCCAAAAACATTCAGTACTTC.

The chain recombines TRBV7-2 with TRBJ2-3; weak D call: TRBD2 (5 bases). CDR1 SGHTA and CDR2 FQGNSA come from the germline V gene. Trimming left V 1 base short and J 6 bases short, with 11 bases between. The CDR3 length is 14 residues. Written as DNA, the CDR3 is TGTGCCAGCAGCTTAGTCAATCGCGGGGATACGCAGTATTTT. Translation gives CASSLVNRGDTQYF.

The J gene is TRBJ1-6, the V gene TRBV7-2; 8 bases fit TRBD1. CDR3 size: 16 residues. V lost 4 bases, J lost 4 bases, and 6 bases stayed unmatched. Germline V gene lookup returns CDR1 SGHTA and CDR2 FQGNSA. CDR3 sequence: CASSYRTGHYNSPLHF. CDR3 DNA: TGTGCCAGCAGCTATAGGACAGGGCATTATAATTCACCCCTCCACTTT.

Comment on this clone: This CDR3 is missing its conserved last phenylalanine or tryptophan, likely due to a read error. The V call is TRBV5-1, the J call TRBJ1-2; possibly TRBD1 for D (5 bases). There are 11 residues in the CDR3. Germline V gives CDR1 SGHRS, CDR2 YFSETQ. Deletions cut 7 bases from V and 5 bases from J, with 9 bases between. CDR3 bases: TGCGCCAGCCAGGGAGGATATGGCTACACCGTC. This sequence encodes CASQGGYGYTV.

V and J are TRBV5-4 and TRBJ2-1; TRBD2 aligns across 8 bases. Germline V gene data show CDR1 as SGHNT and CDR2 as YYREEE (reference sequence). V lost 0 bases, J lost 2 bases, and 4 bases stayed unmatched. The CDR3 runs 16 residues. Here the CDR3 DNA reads TGTGCCAGCAGCTTGGCCGGGGGGGCAGCCTACAATGAGCAGTTCTTC. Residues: CASSLAGGAAYNEQFF.

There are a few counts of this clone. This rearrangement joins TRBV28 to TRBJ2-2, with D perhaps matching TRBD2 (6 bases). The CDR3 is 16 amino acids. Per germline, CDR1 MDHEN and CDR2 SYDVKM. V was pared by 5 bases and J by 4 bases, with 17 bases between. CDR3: CASSPMMGGSTGELFF. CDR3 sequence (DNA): TGTGCCAGCAGTCCAATGATGGGGGGTAGCACCGGGGAGCTGTTTTTT.

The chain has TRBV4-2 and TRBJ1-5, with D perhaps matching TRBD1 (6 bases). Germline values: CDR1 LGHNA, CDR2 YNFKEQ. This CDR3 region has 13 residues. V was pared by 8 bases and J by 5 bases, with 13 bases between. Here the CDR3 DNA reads TGTGCCAGCTCGAGGGGGGGCTATCAGCCCCAGCATTTT. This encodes CASSRGGYQPQHF.

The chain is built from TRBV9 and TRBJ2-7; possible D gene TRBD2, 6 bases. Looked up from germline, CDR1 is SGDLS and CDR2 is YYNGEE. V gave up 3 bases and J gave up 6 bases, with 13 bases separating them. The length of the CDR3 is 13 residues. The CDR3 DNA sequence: TGTGCCAGCAGCGAGGGTGGAGCGGGCGAGCAGTACTTC. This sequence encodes CASSEGGAGEQYF.

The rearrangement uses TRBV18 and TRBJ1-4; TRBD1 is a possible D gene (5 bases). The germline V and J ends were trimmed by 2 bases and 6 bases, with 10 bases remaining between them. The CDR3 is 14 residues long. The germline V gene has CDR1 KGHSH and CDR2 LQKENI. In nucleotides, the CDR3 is TGTGCCAGCTCACCAGGGGCAGGATATGAAAAACTGTTTTTT. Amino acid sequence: CASSPGAGYEKLFF.

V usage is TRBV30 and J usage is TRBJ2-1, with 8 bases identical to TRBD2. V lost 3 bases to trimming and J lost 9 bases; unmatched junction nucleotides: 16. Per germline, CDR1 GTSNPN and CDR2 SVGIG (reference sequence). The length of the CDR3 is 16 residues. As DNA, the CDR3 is TGTGCCTGGAGCGACGTCCCAGCGGGGGTTTTTGGTGAGCAGTTCTTC. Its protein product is CAWSDVPAGVFGEQFF.

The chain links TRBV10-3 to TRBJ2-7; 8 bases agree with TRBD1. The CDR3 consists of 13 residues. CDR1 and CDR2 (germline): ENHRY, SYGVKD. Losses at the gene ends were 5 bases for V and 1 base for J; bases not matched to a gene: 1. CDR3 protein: CAISTGGSYEQYF. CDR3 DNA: TGTGCCATCAGTACAGGGGGATCCTACGAGCAGTACTTC.

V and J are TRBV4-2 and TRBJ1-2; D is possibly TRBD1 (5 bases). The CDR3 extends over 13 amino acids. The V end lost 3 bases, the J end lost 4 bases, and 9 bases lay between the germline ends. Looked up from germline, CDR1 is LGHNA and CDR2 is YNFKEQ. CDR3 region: CASSQARGYGYTF. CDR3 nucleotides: TGTGCCAGCAGCCAGGCTAGGGGCTATGGCTACACCTTC.

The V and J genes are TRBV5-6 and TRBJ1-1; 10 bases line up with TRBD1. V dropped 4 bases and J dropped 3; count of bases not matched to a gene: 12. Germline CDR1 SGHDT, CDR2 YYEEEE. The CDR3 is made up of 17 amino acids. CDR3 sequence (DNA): TGTGCCAGCAGCCACCTAAAGACAGGGGGCGTGTACACTGAAGCTTTCTTT. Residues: CASSHLKTGGVYTEAFF.

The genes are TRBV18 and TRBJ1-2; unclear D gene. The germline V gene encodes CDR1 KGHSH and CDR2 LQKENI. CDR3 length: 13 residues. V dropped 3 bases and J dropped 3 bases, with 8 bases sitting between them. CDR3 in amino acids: CASSPDGDYGYTF. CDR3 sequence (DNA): TGTGCCAGCTCACCCGACGGGGACTATGGCTACACCTTC.

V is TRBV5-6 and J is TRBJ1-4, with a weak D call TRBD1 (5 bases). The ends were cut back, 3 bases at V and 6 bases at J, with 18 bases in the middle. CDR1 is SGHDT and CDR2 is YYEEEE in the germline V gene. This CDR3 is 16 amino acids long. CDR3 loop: CASSSSRRGFYEKLFF. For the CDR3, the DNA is TGTGCCAGCAGCTCGTCTAGGAGGGGCTTTTATGAAAAACTGTTTTTT. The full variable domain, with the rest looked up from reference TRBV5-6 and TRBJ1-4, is DAGVTQSPTHLIKTRGQQVTLRCSPKSGHDTVSWYQQALGQGPQFIFQYYEEEERQRGNFPDRFSGHQFPNYSSELNVNALLLGDSALYLCASSSSRRGFYEKLFFGSGTQLSVL.